This T cell receptor beta chain was recovered during a study of blood T cell repertoires in COVID-19. Study summary: Donors in the United States, Italy and Spain gave samples during acute or convalescent COVID-19.

In the original analysis: Cell counts per sample came from amplifying reference gene primers. Method: immunoSEQ multiplex PCR; TCRdb's copy keeps in-frame clones and lacks some. V and J calls and clone size are copied from that table; D and trimming were computed from the DNA. The profile shows more than 95,000 clones, 75% to 95% of them singletons. Trimming stripped 5 bases from V and 2 bases from J, with 8 bases between. The germline CDR1 and CDR2 sequences are LNHDA and SQIVND (reference sequence). The CDR3 extends over 13 amino acids. The sequence came from a human donor in a cohort sampled during active COVID-19. The rearrangement links TRBV19 to TRBJ2-3; D ambiguous. Sequencing was performed on peripheral blood. CDR3 sequence (DNA): TGTGCCAGTAGTCTGGGCTTCACAGATACGCAGTATTTT. The encoded protein is CASSLGFTDTQYF.